The 18 T cell receptor beta chains reported below all come from one sample, sequenced in a study of OX40 agonist ivuxolimab in advanced cancers. Profiled with immunoSEQ multiplex PCR; TCRdb holds only in-frame clones, not every one. Of 45,000 to 55,000 clones listed, 83% were seen once; the top ten hold 0.95% to 1.5%. Sequencing was performed on CD4+ or CD8+ T cells sorted from blood, taken in a trial of the OX40 agonist ivuxolimab. The origin of the receptors is an adult with an advanced solid tumor such as melanoma, head and neck, liver or kidney cancer.

The chain links TRBV7-2 to TRBJ2-2, with D uncertain. Germline V gives CDR1 SGHTA, CDR2 FQGNSA. This CDR3 has 18 residues. Trimming stripped 3 bases from V and 0 bases from J, with 17 bases between. CDR3 protein: CASSFVPLPLANTGELFF. DNA for the CDR3: TGTGCCAGCAGCTTCGTACCACTTCCGCTTGCGAACACCGGGGAGCTGTTTTTT. Drawing the rest from reference TRBV7-2 and TRBJ2-2, the complete variable domain is GAGVSQSPSNKVTEKGKDVELRCDPISGHTALYWYRQSLGQGLEFLIYFQGNSAPDKSGLPSDRFSAERTGGSVSTLTIQRTQQEDSAVYLCASSFVPLPLANTGELFFGEGSRLTVL.

This clone was recorded only once. V and J are TRBV11-3 and TRBJ2-1; D unresolved. This CDR3 is 13 amino acids long. V was trimmed by 1 base and J by 6 bases, leaving 7 bases between them. Per the germline V gene, CDR1 is SGHNT and CDR2 is YENEEA. This CDR3 is CASSLAAPNEQFF. Here the CDR3 DNA reads TGTGCCAGCAGCTTAGCGGCTCCCAATGAGCAGTTCTTC.

The chain has TRBV29-1 and TRBJ1-4; D ambiguous. The V end lost 2 bases, the J end lost 2 bases, and 6 bases lay between the germline ends. The CDR3 runs to 13 residues. In germline, CDR1 is SQVTM, CDR2 ANQGSEA. The CDR3 DNA reads TGCAGCGTTGAATCTGGGACTAATGAAAAACTGTTTTTT. This encodes CSVESGTNEKLFF.

In this sample, this clone turned up a few times. The CDR3: CASSVGTSGGQYQETQYF. CDR3 DNA: TGTGCCAGCAGCGTAGGGACTAGCGGGGGTCAGTACCAAGAGACCCAGTACTTC. The chain links TRBV9 to TRBJ2-5, with TRBD2 matching 13 bases. Germline V gene data show CDR1 as SGDLS and CDR2 as YYNGEE. The CDR3 is 18 amino acids. V shed 0 bases and J 0 bases; nucleotides not matched to a gene: 5.

The genes are TRBV5-4 and TRBJ1-1; D unclear. Trimming stripped 0 bases from V and 3 bases from J, with 9 bases between. In germline, CDR1 is SGHNT, CDR2 YYREEE (reference sequence). The CDR3 loop spans 14 amino acids. The CDR3 nucleotides are TGTGCCAGCAGCTTGGACGTGGGGTACACTGAAGCTTTCTTT. Amino acids: CASSLDVGYTEAFF.

This chain uses TRBV27 with TRBJ2-2, with D perhaps matching TRBD1 (5 bases). Germline CDR1 reads MNHEY; CDR2 reads SMNVEV (reference sequence). The CDR3 extends over 20 amino acids. Trimming shortened V by 1 base and J by 2 bases, and 23 bases separated the two germline ends. DNA for the CDR3: TGTGCCAGCAGTTTATACCCCGCTGGGGCCACGACCCTTAACACCGGGGAGCTGTTTTTT. Translating gives CASSLYPAGATTLNTGELFF.

The chain carries TRBV5-6 and TRBJ2-5; TRBD1 matches 8 bases. Near its end, the DNA agrees better with TRBJ2-7, so the J call may be wrong. The CDR3 totals 17 residues. Germline V lookup: CDR1 SGHDT, CDR2 YYEEEE. As DNA, the CDR3 is TGTGCCAGCAGCTACGGACAGGGAGGTTGGGGCTCCTACGAGCAGTACTTC. Protein: CASSYGQGGWGSYEQYF.

This clone was counted once. The rearrangement uses TRBV7-2 and TRBJ2-5; 9 bases match TRBD1. Trimming took 4 bases from V and 5 from J; bases not matched to a gene: 11. This CDR3 region has 16 residues. Germline assignment: CDR1 SGHTA and CDR2 FQGNSA. CDR3 in amino acids: CASSYLQTGGLETQYF. For the CDR3, the DNA is TGTGCCAGCAGCTACCTACAGACAGGGGGGCTTGAGACCCAGTACTTC.

The gene calls are TRBV2 and TRBJ2-7; tentatively, D is TRBD2 (6 bases). Germline V gene data show CDR1 as SNHLY and CDR2 as FYNNEI. V was pared by 6 bases and J by 5 bases, with 26 bases between. CDR3 length: 17 residues. DNA for the CDR3: TGTGCCAGCAGCCAACGTCGCGGGGCGCGTTCTCTCGACGAGCAGTACTTC. Translated, it gives CASSQRRGARSLDEQYF.

J is TRBJ1-2 and V is TRBV21-1; TRBD1 is taken as the D call from the table, unchecked against the DNA. TRBV21-1 is termed a pseudogene. CDR3 size: 16 residues. CDR3 region: CASSKPKPRQVGGYTF. The CDR3 bases are TGTGCCAGCAGCAAACCGAAACCCCGACAGGTCGGTGGCTACACCTTC.

The CDR3 spells CASSQARRGITNEKLFF. The CDR3 coding sequence is TGTGCCAGCAGCCAAGCTCGCCGGGGGATTACTAATGAAAAACTGTTTTTT. This chain uses TRBV14 with TRBJ1-4, with a tentative D call TRBD1 (5 bases). Germline CDR1 reads SGHDN; CDR2 reads FVKESK. V gave up 1 base and J gave up 2 bases, with 14 bases separating them. This CDR3 contains 17 residues.

As to this clone: At one end the junction does not follow the germline gene, possibly because of a read error. The chain employs TRBV6-5 and TRBJ1-1, with 10 positions matching TRBD1. The CDR3 is made up of 15 amino acids. Germline CDR1 reads MNHEY; CDR2 reads SVGAGI. In DNA, the CDR3 is TGTGCCAGCAGTTACATGGGACAGGGGAACACTGAAGCTATCTTT. This translates into CASSYMGQGNTEAIF.

This clone was found once. The chain uses TRBV7-2 and TRBJ2-7; D uncertain. V was shortened by 0 bases and J by 2 bases, with 8 bases between the two germline ends. CDR3 size: 14 residues. Germline lookup yields CDR1 SGHTA and CDR2 FQGNSA. CDR3: CASSLAPATYEQYF. For the CDR3, the DNA is TGTGCCAGCAGCTTAGCCCCAGCGACCTACGAGCAGTACTTC.

The chain joins TRBV6-5 to TRBJ1-1; D is undetermined. The CDR3 runs to 14 residues. Germline loops: CDR1 MNHEY, CDR2 SVGAGI. Trimming removed 5 bases from V and 0 bases from J, with 10 bases in between. CDR3 in amino acids: CASSERYMNTEAFF. The CDR3 nucleotides are TGTGCCAGCAGTGAGAGGTACATGAACACTGAAGCTTTCTTT.

This clone was recorded once. The genes are TRBV7-9 and TRBJ2-2, with 11 bases that match TRBD2. Germline V gene lookup returns CDR1 SEHNR and CDR2 FQNEAQ (reference sequence). V shed 4 bases and J 4 bases; nucleotides not matched to a gene: 8. CDR3 length: 17 amino acids. The CDR3 is CASSSPLAGGVTGELFF. The CDR3 DNA reads TGTGCCAGCAGCTCCCCCTTAGCGGGGGGGGTCACCGGGGAGCTGTTTTTT.

The chain links TRBV10-2 to TRBJ2-1, with unresolved D. Per the germline V gene, CDR1 is WSHSY and CDR2 is SAAADI. Trimming took off 0 bases at V and 2 bases at J, with 8 bases between the two ends. The CDR3 runs 15 residues. For the CDR3, the DNA is TGCGCCAGCAGTGAGTCCGGTCCCACCTACAATGAGCAGTTCTTC. Its protein product is CASSESGPTYNEQFF.

V and J are TRBV6-5 and TRBJ2-5; D could derive from TRBD1 or TRBD2 (7 bases each). The CDR3 covers 15 residues. V was pared by 6 bases and J by 5 bases, with 19 bases between. Per the germline V gene, CDR1 is MNHEY and CDR2 is SVGAGI. In DNA form, the CDR3 reads TGTGCCAGCAGCCGCCTGACAGGGAGGGGGGAGACCCAGTACTTC. It encodes CASSRLTGRGETQYF.

This clone is a singleton in its sample. The chain combines TRBV5-1 with TRBJ2-7, with D perhaps being TRBD1 or TRBD2 (5 bases each). CDR3 size: 15 residues. V lost 0 bases and J 6 bases, leaving 16 bases between the germline ends. The germline CDR1 and CDR2 sequences are SGHRS and YFSETQ. CDR3 sequence (DNA): TGCGCCAGCAGCTTGGGCGGGCAGGGCCGTTTCGAGCAGTACTTC. It specifies CASSLGGQGRFEQYF.